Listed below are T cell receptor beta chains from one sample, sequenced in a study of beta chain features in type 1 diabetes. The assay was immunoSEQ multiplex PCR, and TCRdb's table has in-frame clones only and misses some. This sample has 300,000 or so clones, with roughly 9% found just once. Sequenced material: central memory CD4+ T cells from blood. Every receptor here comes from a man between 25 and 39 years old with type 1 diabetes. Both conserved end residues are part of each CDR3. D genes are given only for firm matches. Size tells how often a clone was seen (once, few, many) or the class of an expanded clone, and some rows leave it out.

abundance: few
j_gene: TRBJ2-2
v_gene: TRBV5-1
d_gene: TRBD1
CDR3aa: CASSTGAGQENAGELFF
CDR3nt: TGCGCCAGCAGCACTGGCGCGGGACAGGAGAACGCCGGGGAGCTGTTTTTT

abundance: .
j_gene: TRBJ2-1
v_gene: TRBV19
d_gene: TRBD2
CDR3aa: CASSNQGLGGHNEQFF
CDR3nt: TGTGCCAGTAGCAACCAGGGACTAGGAGGCCACAATGAGCAGTTCTTC

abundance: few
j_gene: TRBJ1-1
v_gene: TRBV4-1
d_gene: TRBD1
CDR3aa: CASTLDRETEAFF
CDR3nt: TGCGCCAGCACCCTGGACAGGGAAACTGAAGCTTTCTTT

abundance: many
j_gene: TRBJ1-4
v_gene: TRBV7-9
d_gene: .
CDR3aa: CASSLELGSNEKLFF
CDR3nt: TGTGCCAGCAGCTTAGAACTGGGGAGCAATGAAAAACTGTTTTTT

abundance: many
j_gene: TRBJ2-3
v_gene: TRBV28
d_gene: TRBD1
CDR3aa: CASSSPSVGQTQYF
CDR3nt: TGTGCCAGCAGTTCGCCGTCCGTGGGACAGACGCAGTATTTT

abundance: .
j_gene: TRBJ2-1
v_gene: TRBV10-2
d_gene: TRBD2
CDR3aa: CASRLTSGGAHEQFF
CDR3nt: TGCGCCAGCAGGCTTACTAGCGGGGGGGCCCATGAGCAGTTCTTC

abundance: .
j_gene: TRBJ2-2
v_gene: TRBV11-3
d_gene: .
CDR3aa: CASSLDPGAGELFF
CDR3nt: TGTGCCAGCAGCTTAGATCCCGGGGCCGGGGAGCTGTTTTTT

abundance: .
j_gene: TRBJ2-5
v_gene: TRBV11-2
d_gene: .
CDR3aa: CASSKGMQETQYF
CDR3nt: TGTGCCAGCAGCAAGGGGATGCAAGAGACCCAGTACTTC

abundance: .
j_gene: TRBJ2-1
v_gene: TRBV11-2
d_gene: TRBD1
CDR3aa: CASSLEGQFNNEQFF
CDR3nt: TGTGCCAGCAGCCTAGAGGGACAGTTCAACAATGAGCAGTTCTTC

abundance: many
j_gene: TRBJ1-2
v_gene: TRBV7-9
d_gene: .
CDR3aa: CASSPAGVSGYTF
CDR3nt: TGTGCCAGCAGCCCCGCAGGGGTTTCTGGCTACACCTTC

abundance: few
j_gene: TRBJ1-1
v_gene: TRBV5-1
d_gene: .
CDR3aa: CASSWGRENTEAFF
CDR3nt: TGCGCCAGCAGCTGGGGACGGGAGAACACTGAAGCTTTCTTT

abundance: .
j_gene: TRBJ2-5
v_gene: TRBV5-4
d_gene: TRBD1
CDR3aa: CASSLTFEAGGLETQYF
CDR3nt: TGTGCCAGCAGCCTTACATTTGAGGCAGGGGGCTTGGAGACCCAGTACTTC

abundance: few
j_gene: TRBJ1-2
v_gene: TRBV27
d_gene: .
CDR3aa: CASSLSSLGGYGYTF
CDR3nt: TGTGCCAGCAGTTTATCTTCCCTAGGAGGGTATGGCTACACCTTC

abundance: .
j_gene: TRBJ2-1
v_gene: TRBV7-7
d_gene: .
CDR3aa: CASSLDRGDYNEQFF
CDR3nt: TGTGCCAGCAGCTTAGACCGCGGAGACTACAATGAGCAGTTCTTC

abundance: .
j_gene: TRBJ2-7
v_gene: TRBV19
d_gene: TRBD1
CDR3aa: CASSISGTGGRREQYF
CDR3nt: TGTGCCAGTAGTATATCCGGGACAGGGGGCCGTCGGGAGCAGTACTTC

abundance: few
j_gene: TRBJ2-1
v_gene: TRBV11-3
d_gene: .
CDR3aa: CASSLDWGSYNEQFF
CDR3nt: TGTGCCAGCAGCTTAGATTGGGGCTCCTACAATGAGCAGTTCTTC

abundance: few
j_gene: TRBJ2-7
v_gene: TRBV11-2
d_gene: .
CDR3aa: CASSLDQGTYEQYF
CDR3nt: TGTGCCAGCAGCTTGGATCAGGGGACCTACGAGCAGTACTTC

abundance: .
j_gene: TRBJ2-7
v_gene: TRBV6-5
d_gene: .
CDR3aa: CASSYSAGSGYEQYF
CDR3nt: TGTGCCAGCAGTTACTCCGCAGGGTCAGGGTACGAGCAGTACTTC

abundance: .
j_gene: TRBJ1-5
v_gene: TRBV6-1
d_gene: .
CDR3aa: CASSERVLQPQHF
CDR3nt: TGTGCCAGCAGTGAACGAGTACTTCAGCCCCAGCATTTT

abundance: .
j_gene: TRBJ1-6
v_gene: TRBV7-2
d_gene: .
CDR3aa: CASSFPDSPLHF
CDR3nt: TGTGCCAGCAGCTTCCCCGATTCACCCCTCCACTTT

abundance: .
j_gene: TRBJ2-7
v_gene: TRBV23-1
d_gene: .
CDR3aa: CASSHPGHTQPSYEQYF
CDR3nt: TGCGCCAGCAGTCATCCTGGGCACACCCAACCATCCTACGAGCAGTACTTC

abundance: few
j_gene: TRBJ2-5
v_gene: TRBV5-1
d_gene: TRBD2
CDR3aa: CASSLASGAIQETQYF
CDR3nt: TGCGCCAGCAGCTTGGCCAGCGGGGCTATCCAAGAGACCCAGTACTTC

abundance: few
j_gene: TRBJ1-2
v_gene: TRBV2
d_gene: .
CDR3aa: CASSEARAAVYGYTF
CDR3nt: TGTGCCAGCAGTGAAGCTAGGGCGGCAGTTTATGGCTACACCTTC

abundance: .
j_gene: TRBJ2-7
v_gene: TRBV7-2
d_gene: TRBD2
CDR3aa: CASSSGGSPVQYF
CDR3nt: TGTGCCAGCAGCTCCGGGGGGTCACCCGTGCAGTACTTC

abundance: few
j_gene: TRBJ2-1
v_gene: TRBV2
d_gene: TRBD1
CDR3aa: CASSGQGGFNEQFF
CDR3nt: TGTGCCAGCAGTGGACAGGGTGGTTTCAATGAGCAGTTCTTC

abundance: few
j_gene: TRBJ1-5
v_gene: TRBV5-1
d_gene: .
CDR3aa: CASSLLGDQDQPQHF
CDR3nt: TGCGCCAGCAGCCTCCTGGGGGATCAGGATCAGCCCCAGCATTTT

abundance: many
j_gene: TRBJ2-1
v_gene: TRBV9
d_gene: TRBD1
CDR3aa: CASSTGTGYLGQFF
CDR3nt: TGTGCCAGCAGCACTGGGACAGGATACCTTGGGCAGTTCTTC

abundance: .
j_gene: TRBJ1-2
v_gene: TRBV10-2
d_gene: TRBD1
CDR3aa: CASSGTGTGTNYGYTF
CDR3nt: TGCGCCAGCAGTGGAACCGGGACAGGGACCAACTATGGCTACACCTTC

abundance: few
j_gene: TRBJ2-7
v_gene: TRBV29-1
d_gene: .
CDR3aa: CSVEVGARGYEQYF
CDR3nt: TGCAGCGTTGAAGTGGGGGCCAGGGGCTACGAGCAGTACTTC

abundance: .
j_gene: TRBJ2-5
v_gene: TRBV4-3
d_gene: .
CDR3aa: CASSQDHGETQYF
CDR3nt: TGCGCCAGCAGCCAAGATCACGGGGAGACCCAGTACTTC

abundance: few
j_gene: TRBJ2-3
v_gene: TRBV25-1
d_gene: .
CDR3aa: CASSPGFGTQYF
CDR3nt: TGTGCCAGCAGTCCAGGATTTGGTACGCAGTATTTT

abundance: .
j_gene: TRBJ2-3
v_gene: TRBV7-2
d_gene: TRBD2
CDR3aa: CASSLEWRGSRLTADTQYF
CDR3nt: TGTGCCAGCAGCTTAGAATGGCGGGGGTCACGGTTAACGGCAGATACGCAGTATTTT

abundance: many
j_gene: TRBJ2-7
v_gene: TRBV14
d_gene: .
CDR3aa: CASSQLGNGVYEQYF
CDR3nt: TGTGCCAGCAGCCAATTGGGGAATGGGGTTTACGAGCAGTACTTC

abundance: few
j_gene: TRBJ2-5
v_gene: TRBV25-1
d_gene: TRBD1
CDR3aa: CASSESGDRQETQYF
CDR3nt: TGTGCCAGCAGTGAATCAGGGGACAGACAAGAGACCCAGTACTTC

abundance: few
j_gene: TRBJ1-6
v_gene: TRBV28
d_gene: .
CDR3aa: CASSFPEGGSNSPLHF
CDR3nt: TGTGCCAGCAGTTTCCCCGAGGGGGGGAGTAATTCACCCCTCCACTTT

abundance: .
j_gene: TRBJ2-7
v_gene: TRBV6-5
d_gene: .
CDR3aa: CASRWGLSSYEQYF
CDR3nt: TGTGCCAGCAGGTGGGGCCTAAGCTCCTACGAGCAGTACTTC

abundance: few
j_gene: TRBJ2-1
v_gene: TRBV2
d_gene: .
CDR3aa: CASSEGLALSYNEQFF
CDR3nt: TGTGCCAGCAGTGAAGGTCTAGCGCTCTCCTACAATGAGCAGTTCTTC

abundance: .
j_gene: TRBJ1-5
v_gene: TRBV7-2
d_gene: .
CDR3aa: CASSEGVIQPQHF
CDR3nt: TGTGCCAGCAGCGAGGGGGTTATTCAGCCCCAGCATTTT

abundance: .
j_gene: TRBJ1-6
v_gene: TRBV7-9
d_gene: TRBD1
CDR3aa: CASSSPGTANSPLHF
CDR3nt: TGTGCCAGCAGCTCTCCCGGGACAGCCAATTCACCCCTCCACTTT

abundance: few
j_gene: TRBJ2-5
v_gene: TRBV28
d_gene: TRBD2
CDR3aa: CASRSPAGGQETQYF
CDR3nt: TGTGCCAGCCGATCTCCAGCGGGGGGGCAAGAGACCCAGTACTTC

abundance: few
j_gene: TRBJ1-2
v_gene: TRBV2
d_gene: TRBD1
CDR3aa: CASRIGTGGPGYTF
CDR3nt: TGTGCCAGCAGGATAGGGACAGGGGGCCCTGGCTACACCTTC

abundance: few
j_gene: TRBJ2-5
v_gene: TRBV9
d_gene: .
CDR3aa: CASSSTSETQYF
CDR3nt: TGTGCCAGCAGTTCAACTAGTGAGACCCAGTACTTC

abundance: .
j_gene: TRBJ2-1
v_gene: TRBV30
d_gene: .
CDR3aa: CAWSAGKIETNEQFF
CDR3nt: TGTGCCTGGAGTGCCGGAAAGATAGAGACCAATGAGCAGTTCTTC

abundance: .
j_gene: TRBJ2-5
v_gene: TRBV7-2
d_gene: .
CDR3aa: CASSLGSQETQYF
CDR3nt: TGTGCCAGCAGCTTAGGCTCCCAAGAGACCCAGTACTTC

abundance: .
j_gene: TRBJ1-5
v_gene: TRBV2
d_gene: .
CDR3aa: CASSPVGANQPQHF
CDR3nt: TGTGCCAGTTCCCCGGTAGGGGCCAATCAGCCCCAGCATTTT

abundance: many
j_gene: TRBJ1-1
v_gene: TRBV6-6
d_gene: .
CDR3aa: CASIPGSNTEAFF
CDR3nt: TGTGCCAGCATCCCAGGTTCGAACACTGAAGCTTTCTTT

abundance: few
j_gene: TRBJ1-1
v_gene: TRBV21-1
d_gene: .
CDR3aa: CASSKIGGTEAFF
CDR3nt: TGTGCCAGCAGCAAAATTGGAGGTACTGAAGCTTTCTTT